This TCR beta chain was captured by sequencing in a study of T cell repertoires in ileal Crohn's disease (dated by TCRdb to about 2019). About the study as a whole: The median duration of disease was 7.9 years, and at the time of surgery 35% of patients were active smokers. All patients had surgery for a complication: stricturing disease in 61% and penetrating disease in around 39%. Postoperative therapy was given to about half of the patients, with thiopurines administered to about a dozen patients and anti-TNF agents administered to approximately 17 patients. Biopsies taken from the inflamed portion of the ileum in the surgical resection specimen were designated as M0 samples. For commercial TCRB immunosequencing, around 0.5 micrograms of biopsy DNA were submitted for each sample. TCR repertoire analysis was done in roughly 57 Crohn's disease patients from a prospective multicentre cohort. The study was conducted in parallel with a multicentre cohort built to find predictors of early endoscopic recurrence after ileocolonic resection. A Rutgeerts score higher than i0 was the definition used for endoscopic postoperative recurrence. The study sequenced 150 to 200 mucosal samples from more than 50 patients, taken at several locations on the surgical specimen and at postoperative endoscopy.

Comment on this clone: No cognate antigen has been identified for it. No base quality values were provided; no much bigger clone lies one nucleotide off.

The library was built by means of the immunoSEQ multiplex PCR assay. Adaptive Biotechnology amplified CDR3 regions from genomic DNA with a two-step multiplex PCR that controlled for amplification bias. In the first PCR, primers covered every V and J gene segment, and in the second PCR, barcodes and Illumina adapters were added. An Illumina instrument was used to sequence the CDR3 libraries. The source study handled its data this way. Analysis combined the vendor-provided pipelines with custom analysis of raw data in R/Bioconductor under R version 3.3.0. Clonality, ranging from 0 to 1, was calculated as the inverse of the normalised Shannon entropy of all productive clones. High-frequency clones were defined as the share of the repertoire occupied by the top 100 clones, with only clones passing a 95% confidence test being retained. Overlap between samples was measured with the Morisita-Horn index, while repertoire diversity was measured with the Simpson index. Not all clones reach the TCRdb copy of this immuneACCESS table, which keeps in-frame sequences only. Checked studies attribute under half of the gap to unresolved V genes and leave the rest unexplained. That table gives V, J and clone size, and the DNA gave D and trimming. The table for this sample lists roughly 16,000 clones; about 92% of them were counted only once. The biggest ten clones account for less than 8.5% of the sample.

The investigation overall reported the following: Only a subgroup of patients, of unstated size, had their mucosal CD4 and CD8 T cells sorted and sequenced. Higher percentages of high-frequency clones at the time of surgery were linked to endoscopic recurrence, and every patient with clonality above 26.8% (18/57) had recurrence. Compared with CD4 T cells, sorted CD8 T cells contained more high-frequency clones, which suggests that the mucosal expansions were mostly CD8. A significantly higher proportion of clonal expansions was observed in active smokers at surgery than in non-smokers (25.9% vs 17.9%, p=0.02).

The time point label for this specimen denotes: inflamed ileum from the surgical specimen. Eligible patients were adults with ileal or ileocolonic Crohn's disease who had an indication for ileocolonic resection. Before DNA extraction, whole ileal mucosal biopsies were kept frozen at -80 degrees C. Genomic DNA was extracted from frozen whole biopsies using a TRizol-based method and was quantified with a NanoDrop 2000 spectrophotometer. The germline V and J ends show losses of 5 bases and 0 bases respectively, and no gene match explains 4 bases of the junction. The CDR3 goes from the cysteine to the phenylalanine over 14 residues. Only CDR3 DNA remains: 42 bases, in frame from the first base. The germline V gene (reference sequence) gives CDR1 as SEHNR and CDR2 as FQNEAQ.

Sequencing was done on a sample of ileal tissue. The rearranged segments are TRBV7-9 and TRBJ2-7; TRBD2 fits 7 bases in the junction. The source of this sequence is an adult with Crohn's disease. The nucleotides are TGTGCCAGCAGCCGCCGGACTAGCTCCTACGAGCAGTACTTC. This is translated as CASSRRTSSYEQYF.